This TCR beta chain was found in a study of OX40 agonist ivuxolimab in advanced cancers. Background on the study: Each patient was given ivuxolimab into a vein every 2 weeks, at 0.01 to 10 mg/kg. There were three patients with partial responses, one having hepatocellular carcinoma and two cutaneous melanoma. Study-wide results and limits: At doses 0.1 to 3.0 mg/kg, CD4+ and CD8+ clones expanded.

V gave up 4 bases and J gave up 3 bases; unmatched junction bases: 6. The CDR3 consists of 15 residues. The germline V gene encodes CDR1 SGHRS and CDR2 YFSETQ. With regard to this clone: Its target is unknown.

The data were produced by immunoSEQ multiplex PCR, yet TCRdb's version contains in-frame clones alone and is incomplete. The repertoire includes about 110,000 clones, around 93% of them detected once, and under 0.85% sits in the top ten. The clonotype originates from an adult with an advanced solid tumor such as melanoma, head and neck, liver or kidney cancer. The source material was CD4+ or CD8+ T cells sorted from blood, sampled in a trial of the OX40 agonist ivuxolimab. The J gene is TRBJ2-2, the V gene TRBV5-1, with 7 bases identical to TRBD1. The chain's CDR3 is CASSRRTGDTGELFF. As DNA, the CDR3 is TGCGCCAGCAGCCGGAGAACAGGGGACACCGGGGAGCTGTTTTTT. The complete variable domain, with remaining parts taken from reference TRBV5-1 and TRBJ2-2, reads KAGVTQTPRYLIKTRGQQVTLSCSPISGHRSVSWYQQTPGQGLQFLFEYFSETQRNKGNFPGRFSGRQFSNSRSEMNVSTLELGDSALYLCASSRRTGDTGELFFGEGSRLTVL.